A few counts support the clone carrying this T cell receptor beta chain. Its matching antigen is unknown. The data are from a study of spatial heterogeneity in lung cancer. Unmatched junction bases numbered 23, after V lost 6 bases and J lost 9 bases. This CDR3 region has 21 residues. Germline CDR1 reads LNHDA; CDR2 reads SQIVND (reference sequence). A unique molecular identifier was carried by every single TCR cDNA molecule. TCRdb reprocessed the 5' RACE reads via MiXCR and lists one record per CDR3 protein. This repertoire shows some 100,000 distinct CDR3 sequences, about 12% found once; its top ten account for about two fifths. Stated time point: sample taken at primary tumor resection. 55 to 80 TRACERx patients with early, untreated non-small cell lung cancer donated samples. Sequencing of whole RNA from tumor, nontumor lung or frozen PBMC involved no sorting. Regarding the study as a whole: Ubiquitous expanded tumor TCRs surfaced in blood more at resection than they did at follow-up.

The source was PBMCs, collected at surgery. This clonotype was obtained from a male donor with early-stage non-small cell lung cancer. The V gene is TRBV19, the J gene TRBJ2-2, with 15 bases identical to TRBD2. CDR3 amino acids: CASRMDPGLAGGDDIPRELFF. As DNA, the CDR3 is TGTGCCAGTAGAATGGATCCGGGACTAGCGGGAGGAGACGATATACCCAGGGAGCTGTTTTTT.